One sample yielded the 8 T cell receptor beta chains listed below, sequenced in a study of T cell responses to AZD1222 COVID-19 vaccine. The data were produced by immunoSEQ multiplex PCR, yet TCRdb's version contains in-frame clones alone and is incomplete. The sample contains 100,000 or so clones, around nine tenths of which appear only once. The sequencing here drew on peripheral blood, taken on day 0 of AZD1222 vaccination. These receptor sequences come from an adult in good health.

The chain couples TRBV7-3 to TRBJ2-3; the D gene is possibly TRBD2 (6 bases). Trimming left V 0 bases short and J 2 bases short, with 9 bases between. Looked up from germline, CDR1 is SGHTA and CDR2 is FQGTGA. The CDR3 runs 15 residues. The CDR3 here is CASSLTGSLTDTQYF. For the CDR3, the DNA is TGTGCCAGCAGCTTAACCGGGAGCCTCACAGATACGCAGTATTTT. The entire variable domain, with the rest obtained from reference TRBV7-3 and TRBJ2-3, is as follows: GAGVSQTPSNKVTEKGKYVELRCDPISGHTALYWYRQSLGQGPEFLIYFQGTGAADDSGLPNDRFFAVRPEGSVSTLKIQRTERGDSAVYLCASSLTGSLTDTQYFGPGTRLTVL.

The chain couples TRBV29-1 to TRBJ2-2, with no clear D. The V gene lost 1 base and the J gene lost 4 bases, with 4 bases spanning the gap. The germline V gene has CDR1 SQVTM and CDR2 ANQGSEA. This CDR3 contains 12 residues. The CDR3 loop is CSVEGITGELFF. CDR3 nucleotide sequence: TGCAGCGTTGAAGGGATCACCGGGGAGCTGTTTTTT.

This clone has only one observation. The junction departs from the called germline gene at one end, perhaps through a read error. The rearrangement uses TRBV5-5 and TRBJ1-5; D remains ambiguous. Germline V gene sequence: CDR1 SGHKS, CDR2 YYEKEE (reference sequence). The CDR3 consists of 13 residues. Here the CDR3 reads CASSLDSNQPQHF. The CDR3 nucleotides read TGTGCCAGCAGTTTGGACAGCAATCAGCCCCAGCATTTT.

The CDR3 sequence: CSAPGGGWGTEAFF. The DNA of the CDR3 is TGCAGCGCCCCGGGGGGCGGGTGGGGCACTGAAGCTTTCTTT. The chain combines TRBV29-1 with TRBJ1-1, with D possibly matching TRBD1 (6 bases). The germline V gene has CDR1 SQVTM and CDR2 ANQGSEA. V was pared by 7 bases and J by 4 bases, with 19 bases between. This CDR3 region has 14 residues. Using reference TRBV29-1 and TRBJ1-1 for the parts outside the CDR3, the full variable domain is SAVISQKPSRDICQRGTSLTIQCQVDSQVTMMFWYRQQPGQSLTLIATANQGSEATYESGFVIDKFPISRPNLTFSTLTVSNMSPEDSSIYLCSAPGGGWGTEAFFGQGTRLTVV.

J is TRBJ2-1 and V is TRBV6-2 or TRBV6-3; TRBD2 aligns across 9 bases. The CDR3 consists of 16 residues. J gave up 2 bases and V 5 bases, and 7 bases lay outside the gene matches. The germline CDR1 and CDR2 sequences are MNHEY and SVGEGT. The CDR3 protein is CASSTRLAGAYNEQFF. Written as DNA, the CDR3 is TGTGCCAGCAGTACCCGCTTAGCGGGAGCCTACAATGAGCAGTTCTTC.

The chain is built from TRBV11-3 and TRBJ2-2; D unclear. V lost 1 base and J lost 1, with 4 bases in between. This CDR3 has 14 residues. Germline V CDR1 and CDR2: SGHNT, YENEEA. CDR3 in amino acids: CASSLGGNTGELFF. CDR3 DNA sequence: TGTGCCAGCAGCTTAGGAGGGAACACCGGGGAGCTGTTTTTT.

V and J are TRBV24-1 and TRBJ2-1; the match to TRBD1 covers 8 bases. The ends lost 5 bases at V and 4 bases at J; junction bases unmatched: 3. Germline V gene lookup returns CDR1 KGHDR and CDR2 SFDVKD. This CDR3 comprises 14 residues. In DNA form, the CDR3 reads TGTGCCACCAGTGCCCAGGGGGCGTACAATGAGCAGTTCTTC. This gives the protein CATSAQGAYNEQFF.

Points on this clone: At one end, the junction sequence differs from germline, possibly due to a read error. The rearrangement links TRBV5-1 to TRBJ2-2, with 10 bases that match TRBD2. The CDR3 consists of 17 residues. Germline assignment: CDR1 SGHRS and CDR2 YFSETQ. The CDR3 sequence is CASSFNLAGAGTGELFF. CDR3 DNA: TGTGCCAGCAGCTTTAACCTAGCGGGAGCGGGCACCGGGGAGCTGTTTTTT.